Given below is one T cell receptor beta chain in context. This clone was counted once. Its antigen is still unknown. One base away there is no much larger clone; base qualities are not given. This sample was taken from a study of cytomegalovirus exposure and HLA in healthy donors (dated by TCRdb to about 2017). About the investigation overall: The 700 or so repertoires of the first cohort and the 95 to 150 validation repertoires were produced on the same platform, according to a later analysis. The study aimed to test whether signatures of past pathogen exposure could be identified by cataloging public T cell receptors. A separate validation cohort of roughly 130 different subjects was used in addition to the roughly 670-subject first cohort. High-throughput TCR immunosequencing, statistical association of individual TCRs with disease status, and machine learning were combined to predict cytomegalovirus infection status.

V is pared back by 0 bases and J by 0 bases, with 10 bases lying between the germline termini. CDR1 and CDR2 are read off the germline V gene as SGDLS and YYNGEE. Taken from cysteine to phenylalanine, the CDR3 has 16 residues. Only the CDR3 region is kept as DNA, spanning 48 bases read in frame from base 1. General findings and caveats noted by the study authors: The authors suggested that the approach could potentially be extended to other disease states and immunological phenotypes. A few of the identified cytomegalovirus-associated TCR beta chains were confirmed in vitro to be specific for cytomegalovirus antigens. Subsequent analysis determined that TCRs grouped into clusters in the first cohort also showed a tendency toward co-occurrence across the 90 to 150 validation repertoires, and approximately 93% of cluster scores exceeded 0. Most TCR sequences were observed very rarely across donors, whereas some public TCRs were present in many individuals. A total of fewer than 200 TCR beta chains were listed by the study as associated with cytomegalovirus. In both the original and validation cohorts, the classifier was reported to diagnose cytomegalovirus status with high specificity and sensitivity. The validation cohort had no HLA typing available for a later analysis, so co-occurrence within that cohort was assessed over all 110 or so repertoires.

The donors were included in the validation cohort of some 110 subjects, a group kept apart from the approximately 700-subject first cohort. Receptors were amplified or captured by the immunoSEQ multiplex PCR assay. The study's processing was this. A statistical classification framework was built to diagnose cytomegalovirus status from the catalog of TCR beta chain sequences. Entries here come from immuneACCESS through TCRdb and include only in-frame sequences with V and J called. Some clones fail to appear in such tables; in the studies checked, an unresolved V gene covers under half of the shortfall, and the cause of the remainder is unknown. That table supplies the V and J calls and clone size; D and trimming were determined from the DNA. In this sample the table shows roughly 100,000 clones, approximately 94% of which occur a single time. Together, the top ten hold 0.85% to 0.95% of the sample.

The sequence was obtained from a woman aged 18 to 35 in good health and CMV-seronegative. This receptor chain uses TRBV9 and TRBJ2-1; D gene: possibly TRBD2, on 5 matching bases. Sequenced sample: PBMCs. In nucleotide form, the sequence is TGTGCCAGCAGCGTAGACGGGGAAAGCTCCTACAATGAGCAGTTCTTC. It specifies CASSVDGESSYNEQFF.